This T cell receptor beta chain comes out of a study of T cell clones after liver transplantation. Overall study context: Immunosuppression withdrawal was tried within 2 years after liver transplantation in this trial. TCRbeta sequencing after a pre-transplant mixed lymphocyte reaction identified graft-donor-reactive clones, later tracked in post-transplant blood.

V shed 3 bases and J shed 3 bases, with 20 bases lying between them. The CDR3 consists of 17 residues. CDR1 MDHEN and CDR2 SYDVKM come from the germline V gene. Whole-study results and caveats: A larger donor-reactive than third-party decline suggested partial antigen-specific deletion. Graft donor-reactive T cells possibly entered the graft instead of undergoing deletion.

Measured with immunoSEQ multiplex PCR; TCRdb has only the in-frame clones, and not every one. Among approximately 75,000 clones, 80% were seen once, and the ten largest hold about 0.79%. As concerns this clone: What it binds is not known.

This TCR was sampled from a human patient who received a liver transplant. Some T cells may originate from the graft donor. The material sequenced was CD4+ T cells from blood, taken 12 months after liver transplant. The chain uses TRBV28 and TRBJ1-2; D unresolved. In nucleotides, the CDR3 is TGTGCCAGCAGTTTGGAGTACGGGTCACACGGTTACTATGGCTACACCTTC. Translated, it gives CASSLEYGSHGYYGYTF.